This T cell receptor (beta chain) was documented in a study of tumor-infiltrating lymphocytes in primary liver carcinoma. The CDR3 is made up of 14 amino acids. Germline V gives CDR1 SGHDT, CDR2 YYEEEE. The study co-extracted DNA and RNA from about 19-30 mg of unsorted bulk tissue. Regarding this clonotype: At one boundary the junction diverges from the germline segment, which might be a read error.

Constant-region priming of roughly 0.45 ug total RNA yielded TCR beta cDNA. Employing slightly modified ARM-PCR, three nested multiplex PCR rounds were run, and these gave rise to the TCR beta libraries. The study ran its first two PCR rounds for roughly 11 cycles each, using TRBV1-TRBV30 forward primers and a C-beta reverse primer. TCRdb re-analysed the multiplex PCR reads in MiXCR, keeping a single row per CDR3 protein. This sample has about 190,000 distinct CDR3 sequences, with about 82% found just once. The sequence was collected from a middle-aged man with primary liver carcinoma and hepatitis B virus infection. The chain employs TRBV5-6 and TRBJ2-5; D not certain. The sample taken for sequencing was tumor tissue from primary liver carcinoma. The CDR3 sequence is CATSLARFHETQYF. In nucleotides, the CDR3 is TGTGCCACCAGCTTGGCTCGGTTTCATGAGACCCAGTACTTC.